Listed here are 20 T cell receptor beta chains from one sample, sequenced in a study of identical twins. TCRdb independently ran MiXCR on the 5' RACE reads; one entry per CDR3 protein. The profile shows more than 400,000 distinct CDR3 sequences, about 15% of them singletons. The same sample was also studied in work on yellow fever vaccine responses in identical twins.

The specimen was CD4+ T cells sorted from blood. The receptors here all came from a woman aged 18-30 years in good health.

The rearrangement uses TRBV6-5 and TRBJ2-1, with 8 bases fitting TRBD2. V lost 2 bases and J lost 10; bases outside the gene matches: 16. The CDR3 consists of 17 residues. Germline V CDR1 and CDR2: MNHEY, SVGAGI. CDR3 in amino acids: CASSYPPEAGVTQEQFF. For the CDR3, the DNA is TGTGCCAGCAGTTACCCCCCCGAAGCGGGAGTCACGCAGGAGCAGTTCTTC.

The chain is built from TRBV2 and TRBJ2-3; the D is unclear. CDR1 SNHLY and CDR2 FYNNEI come from the germline V gene. The CDR3 runs 12 residues. Trimming left V 10 bases short and J 2 bases short, with 10 bases between. This CDR3 is CATTGVTDTQYF. The CDR3 DNA follows: TGTGCCACCACTGGGGTCACAGATACGCAGTATTTT.

The J gene is TRBJ2-2, the V gene TRBV29-1; D perhaps matches TRBD1 (5 bases). The V end lost 7 bases, the J end lost 4 bases, and 13 bases lay between the germline ends. Germline assignment: CDR1 SQVTM and CDR2 ANQGSEA. The CDR3 runs 13 residues. CDR3 loop: CSARSGLTGELFF. CDR3 sequence (DNA): TGCAGCGCCCGATCAGGGCTCACCGGGGAGCTGTTTTTT.

This chain uses TRBV28 with TRBJ2-5; no clear D gene. The germline CDR1 and CDR2 sequences are MDHEN and SYDVKM. The CDR3 runs 13 residues. V was pared by 7 bases and J by 6 bases, with 15 bases between. The CDR3 region is CASTRMGAQTQYF. CDR3 nucleotide sequence: TGTGCCAGCACCCGGATGGGCGCGCAGACCCAGTACTTC.

This clonotype was picked up many times. This rearrangement joins TRBV5-1 to TRBJ2-2, with D tentatively TRBD1 (6 bases). Per germline, CDR1 SGHRS and CDR2 YFSETQ. The CDR3 covers 15 residues. Trimming left V 2 bases short and J 1 base short, with 9 bases between. CDR3 coding DNA: TGCGCCAGCAGCTTACAGACAGGGAACACCGGGGAGCTGTTTTTT. This gives the protein CASSLQTGNTGELFF.

This clonotype has only a few counts. The chain couples TRBV3-1 to TRBJ2-7, with TRBD2 matching 10 bases. V was clipped by 2 bases and J by 6 bases; unmatched bases: 7. The germline V gene has CDR1 LGHDT and CDR2 YNNKEL (reference sequence). The CDR3 totals 15 residues. CDR3: CASSQSSGSSLEQYF. CDR3 bases: TGTGCCAGCAGCCAATCTAGCGGGAGCTCCCTCGAGCAGTACTTC.

The chain recombines TRBV29-1 with TRBJ2-7; no clear D. The CDR3 totals 16 residues. The ends were cut back, 0 bases at V and 4 bases at J, with 19 bases in the middle. Germline V gene sequence: CDR1 SQVTM, CDR2 ANQGSEA. The CDR3 region is CSVEDPGRPRRYEQYF. CDR3 bases: TGCAGCGTTGAAGATCCGGGCCGGCCGAGGCGATACGAGCAGTACTTC.

This clonotype was picked up a small number of times. The chain recombines TRBV10-2 with TRBJ2-3; D is perhaps TRBD2 (5 bases). This CDR3 is 11 amino acids long. V was pared by 6 bases and J by 5 bases, with 6 bases between. The germline gives CDR1 WSHSY, CDR2 SAAADI. DNA for the CDR3: TGCGCCAGCAGGAGCGGAGATACGCAGTATTTT. It is translated as CASRSGDTQYF.

The V call is TRBV25-1, the J call TRBJ2-1, with 10 nucleotides matching TRBD2. This CDR3 is 15 amino acids long. The ends lost 3 bases at V and 6 bases at J; junction bases unmatched: 5. Germline V gene data show CDR1 as MGHDK and CDR2 as SYGVNS. CDR3 sequence (DNA): TGTGCCAGCAGTGACCGGACTAGCGGACCCAATGAGCAGTTCTTC. Encoded protein: CASSDRTSGPNEQFF.

This clonotype was found a few times. V gene TRBV7-9 combines with J gene TRBJ2-1, with D tentatively TRBD2 (5 bases). Between the trimmed V and J ends, which lost 8 bases and 1 base, there was a span of 9 bases. The V gene's germline CDR1 is SEHNR and CDR2 FQNEAQ (reference sequence). The CDR3 spans 13 residues. CDR3 residues: CASPGDSYNEQFF. CDR3 DNA sequence: TGTGCCAGCCCCGGGGATTCCTACAATGAGCAGTTCTTC.

This chain joins TRBV28 and TRBJ2-2, with a possible D match to TRBD1 (5 bases). The V gene's germline CDR1 is MDHEN and CDR2 SYDVKM. With 6 bases removed from V and 1 base from J, the gap between germline ends came to 15 bases. The CDR3 runs 16 residues. The CDR3 loop reads CASRKDRGQNTGELFF. CDR3 bases: TGTGCCAGCAGAAAGGACCGCGGACAGAACACCGGGGAGCTGTTTTTT.

This clonotype was observed at least ten times. The chain couples TRBV20-1 to TRBJ2-1, with D maybe TRBD2 (5 bases). The CDR3 is 17 amino acids. Trimming took off 5 bases at V and 2 bases at J, with 22 bases between the two ends. Germline V gene data show CDR1 as DFQATT and CDR2 as SNEGSKA (reference sequence). CDR3 bases: TGCAGTGCTCCCCACGTACGTTCCCAAGCGGCCTACAATGAGCAGTTCTTC. As protein: CSAPHVRSQAAYNEQFF.

This clonotype occurred once. The J gene is TRBJ2-7, the V gene TRBV9; TRBD1 is a possible D gene (6 bases). V was cut by 3 bases and J by 3 bases, with 10 bases left in between. The CDR3 runs 13 residues. The germline V gene has CDR1 SGDLS and CDR2 YYNGEE. This CDR3 reads CASSATGIYEQYF. In nucleotides, the CDR3 is TGTGCCAGCAGCGCCACAGGGATCTACGAGCAGTACTTC.

The sample holds many counts of this clonotype. The rearrangement uses TRBV7-2 and TRBJ2-1; D call uncertain. Germline V gene lookup returns CDR1 SGHTA and CDR2 FQGNSA. The CDR3 is 15 amino acids. The V and J ends lost 3 bases and 6 bases respectively, with 15 bases between them. The CDR3 here is CASSFGVPLGNEQFF. DNA for the CDR3: TGTGCCAGCAGCTTTGGCGTTCCCCTTGGCAATGAGCAGTTCTTC.

This clonotype showed up just a few times. The J gene is TRBJ2-5, the V gene TRBV10-3; no clear D gene. Trimming stripped 3 bases from V and 2 bases from J, with 4 bases between. This CDR3 comprises 12 residues. Germline CDR1 reads ENHRY; CDR2 reads SYGVKD. CDR3 DNA sequence: TGTGCCATCAGTGAACCGCAAGAGACCCAGTACTTC. Its protein product is CAISEPQETQYF.

This sequence joins TRBV5-1 and TRBJ2-3; TRBD1 matches 9 bases. V was clipped by 0 bases and J by 6 bases; unmatched bases: 11. This CDR3 comprises 17 residues. The V gene's germline CDR1 is SGHRS and CDR2 YFSETQ. In DNA, the CDR3 is TGCGCCAGCAGCTTGGACCATCCCGGGACAGGGAGGGATACGCAGTATTTT. It encodes CASSLDHPGTGRDTQYF.

This clonotype was observed many times. The rearrangement uses TRBV20-1 and TRBJ2-5; TRBD2 agrees at 9 bases. Trimming at V came to 3 bases and at J to 4 bases, leaving 6 bases not matched to a gene. Per germline, CDR1 DFQATT and CDR2 SNEGSKA (reference sequence). The CDR3 has 14 amino acids. CDR3: CSASGLAGLETQYF. The CDR3 nucleotides are TGCAGTGCTAGTGGGCTAGCGGGACTAGAGACCCAGTACTTC.

This clonotype was seen a handful of times. The chain joins TRBV24-1 to TRBJ2-1, with 8 bases fitting TRBD1. The length of the CDR3 is 11 residues. CDR1 and CDR2 (germline): KGHDR, SFDVKD. J was trimmed by 10 bases and V by 9 bases; bases with no gene match: 4. CDR3 in DNA: TGTGCCACCGGGACAGGTGTGGAGCAGTTCTTC. Translation: CATGTGVEQFF.

This rearrangement joins TRBV10-3 to TRBJ2-1, with D tentatively TRBD1 (7 bases). V gave up 0 bases and J gave up 6 bases, with 12 bases separating them. CDR1 and CDR2 from the germline V gene are ENHRY and SYGVKD. The CDR3 spans 15 residues. CDR3 sequence: CAISESGTAGNEQFF. DNA of the CDR3: TGTGCCATCAGTGAGTCGGGGACAGCGGGCAATGAGCAGTTCTTC.

This clonotype was seen a handful of times. CDR3 protein: CASSQGRGHNEQFF. The CDR3 nucleotides are TGTGCCAGCAGCCAAGGGAGGGGCCACAATGAGCAGTTCTTC. The J gene is TRBJ2-1, the V gene TRBV3-1; TRBD2 might be the D (6 bases). This CDR3 contains 14 residues. The V and J ends lost 1 base and 5 bases respectively, with 9 bases between them. CDR1 and CDR2 (germline): LGHDT, YNNKEL (reference sequence).